This TCR beta chain was sequenced in a study of Graves' ophthalmopathy and Graves' hyperthyroidism. General observations from the study: Most expanded clonotypes in thyroid above 0.001 frequency also showed up in blood. Ophthalmopathy versus stable hyperthyroidism: 13-signature model gave under 90% sensitivity, 80% to 84% specificity. Ophthalmopathy progression was predicted with 70.59% sensitivity and around 72% specificity.

Amplification of the TCR beta CDR3 regions used RNA transcripts (as template). HTBI-primed RT-PCR formed the first round, and a multiplex PCR formed the second. Each CDR3 protein gets one entry after TCRdb re-called the multiplex PCR reads with MiXCR. The data contain hundreds of thousands of distinct CDR3 sequences, around 21% of them singletons. Absence of ophthalmopathy within 18 months of follow-up defined stable hyperthyroidism. This clonotype came up many times. Its antigen is not known. Germline loops: CDR1 MNHNS, CDR2 SASEGT. The CDR3 covers 15 residues. J was trimmed by 3 bases and V by 6 bases; bases with no gene match: 6.

The chain carries TRBV6-1 and TRBJ2-4, with 9 bases fitting TRBD1. The clonotype comes from a woman aged 18-29 years with stable Graves' hyperthyroidism. Input material: peripheral blood. The CDR3 is CASSPQGANKNIQYF. The CDR3 DNA reads TGTGCCAGCAGCCCACAGGGGGCCAACAAAAACATTCAGTACTTC.